The T cell receptor (beta chain) described here comes from a study of blood T cell repertoires in COVID-19. Study overall: Samples taken during acute and convalescent COVID-19 were collected in the United States, Italy and Spain. T cells, B-cell-depleted T cells, or PBMCs supplied cDNA or gDNA.

This clone was seen once. Germline trimming cut 7 bases from V and 2 bases from J; bases unmatched to any gene: 5. Germline CDR1 is MNHEY and CDR2 is SVGAGI. The CDR3 has 14 amino acids. Under the authors' procedure: By means of reference gene primer amplification, nucleated cell counts were estimated. Profiled with immunoSEQ multiplex PCR; TCRdb holds only in-frame clones, not every one. For V, J and clone size, that table is used; D and trimming come from the DNA. The top ten hold 6.9% of the sample, which has approximately 200,000 clones, around four fifths seen once. The sample comprised peripheral blood. V usage is TRBV6-5 and J usage is TRBJ2-3, with 8 bases aligning to TRBD2. This TCR came from a human donor with acute or convalescent COVID-19. The donor label of this sample is uncertain. The CDR3: CASKAGGSTDTQYF. The CDR3 region has the DNA TGTGCCAGCAAGGCGGGAGGATCCACAGATACGCAGTATTTT.